This T cell receptor (beta chain) emerged from a study of T-cell memory formation after mild COVID-19. Overall study context: The TCR clusters were mostly specific to one donor.

Study-wide findings and caveats: Second-wave clones with a day 37 peak had unconfirmed SARS-CoV-2 specificity.

V was clipped by 5 bases and J by 1 base; unmatched bases: 6. The CDR3 runs 15 residues. CDR1 and CDR2 (germline): SQVTM, ANQGSEA. For this clonotype: Its antigen is unknown.

TCRdb reprocessed the 5' RACE reads via MiXCR and lists one record per CDR3 protein. Of 210,000 or so distinct CDR3 sequences listed, roughly 27% are singletons. The sequenced sample was PBMCs or a T cell subset sorted from them (not recorded which). The chain links TRBV29-1 to TRBJ2-3; 10 bases agree with TRBD1. The receptor's source is an adult woman who had mild COVID-19 (a few samples of this study predate the infection). Cell type and time point are not known. The DNA of the CDR3 is TGCAGCGTTATACCCGGGACAGGGGGCACAGATACGCAGTATTTT. This translates into CSVIPGTGGTDTQYF.